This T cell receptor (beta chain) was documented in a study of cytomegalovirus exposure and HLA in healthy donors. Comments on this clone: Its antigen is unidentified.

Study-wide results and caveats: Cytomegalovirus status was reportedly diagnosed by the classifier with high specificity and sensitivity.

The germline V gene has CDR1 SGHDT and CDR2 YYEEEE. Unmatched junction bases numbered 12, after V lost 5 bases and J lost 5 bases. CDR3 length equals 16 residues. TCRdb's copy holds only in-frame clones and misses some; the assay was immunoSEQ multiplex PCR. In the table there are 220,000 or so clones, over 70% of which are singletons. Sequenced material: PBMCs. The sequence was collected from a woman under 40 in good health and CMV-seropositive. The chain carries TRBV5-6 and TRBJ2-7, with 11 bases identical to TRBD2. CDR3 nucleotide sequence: TGTGCCAGCAGGAGGGACTTAGCGGGAGGGCTGGACGAGCAGTACTTC. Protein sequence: CASRRDLAGGLDEQYF.